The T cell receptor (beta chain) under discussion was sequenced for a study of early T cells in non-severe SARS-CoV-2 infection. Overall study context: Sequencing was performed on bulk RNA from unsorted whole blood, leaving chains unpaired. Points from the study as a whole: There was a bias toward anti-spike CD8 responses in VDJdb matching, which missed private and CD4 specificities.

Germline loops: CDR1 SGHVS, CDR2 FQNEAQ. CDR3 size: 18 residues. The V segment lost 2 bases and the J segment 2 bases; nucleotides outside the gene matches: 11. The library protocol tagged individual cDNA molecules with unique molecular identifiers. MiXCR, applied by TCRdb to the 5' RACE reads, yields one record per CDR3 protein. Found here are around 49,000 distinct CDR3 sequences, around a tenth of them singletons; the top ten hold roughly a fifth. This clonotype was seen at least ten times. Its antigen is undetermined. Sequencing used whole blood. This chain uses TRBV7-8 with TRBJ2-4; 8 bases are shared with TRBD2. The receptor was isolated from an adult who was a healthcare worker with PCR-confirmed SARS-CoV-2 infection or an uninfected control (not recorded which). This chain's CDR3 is CASSLTAMRGASKNIQYF. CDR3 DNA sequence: TGTGCCAGCAGCTTAACGGCTATGCGGGGGGCGTCCAAAAACATTCAGTACTTC. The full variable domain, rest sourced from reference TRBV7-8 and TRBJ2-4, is GAGVSQSPRYKVAKRGQDVALRCDPISGHVSLFWYQQALGQGPEFLTYFQNEAQLDKSGLPSDRFFAERPEGSVSTLKIQRTQQEDSAVYLCASSLTAMRGASKNIQYFGAGTRLSVL.